A selection of T cell receptor beta chains follows, all from one sample in a study of shared clonotypes between healthy human individuals. The assay was immunoSEQ multiplex PCR, and TCRdb's table has in-frame clones only and misses some. Of approximately 720,000 clones listed, more than 70% are singletons. Specimen: memory CD4+ T cells sorted from blood. The receptor set was obtained from a woman aged 25 to 39 in good health. Each CDR3 is given with its conserved first and last residue. The D gene is left open where the match is weak. Not every row has a clone size; where given, it reads once, few, many or a size class.

cdr3_aa cdr3_nt cdr3_length clone_size d_call j_call v_call
CASGLVAGSLNTEAFF TGTGCTAGTGGTTTGGTAGCGGGGAGCTTGAACACTGAAGCTTTCTTT 16 - - TRBJ1-1 TRBV12-5
CASSQPGRGSSYEQYF TGTGCCAGCAGCCAACCGGGTAGGGGAAGTTCCTACGAGCAGTACTTC 16 - - TRBJ2-7 TRBV11-2
CASSLEGYRTPNTGELFF TGTGCCAGCAGCTTAGAGGGGTACCGGACTCCGAACACCGGGGAGCTGTTTTTT 18 - - TRBJ2-2 TRBV11-3
CAIAGTNYEQYF TGTGCCATCGCAGGGACTAACTACGAGCAGTACTTC 12 - TRBD2 TRBJ2-7 TRBV10-3
CASSQDRTLNGYTF TGCGCCAGCAGCCAAGATCGGACCCTTAACGGCTACACCTTC 14 - - TRBJ1-2 TRBV4-1
CASSPGQGKAFF TGTGCCAGCAGCCCCGGACAGGGAAAAGCTTTCTTT 12 - TRBD1 TRBJ1-1 TRBV11-3
CASSEREISYNEQFF TGTGCCAGCAGTGAACGAGAGATCTCCTACAATGAGCAGTTCTTC 15 - - TRBJ2-1 TRBV2
CASSLGLTTYEQYF TGTGCCAGCAGCTTGGGCCTTACCACCTACGAGCAGTACTTC 14 - - TRBJ2-7 TRBV7-9
CASSYYRARASYGYTF TGCGCCAGCAGCTATTACCGGGCCCGGGCTAGCTATGGCTACACCTTC 16 - - TRBJ1-2 TRBV5-1
CASSLTGTSGYEQYF TGCGCCAGCAGCTTAACCGGGACTAGCGGTTACGAGCAGTACTTC 15 - TRBD2 TRBJ2-7 TRBV5-1
CSAAPSGSYEQYF TGCAGCGCGGCACCTAGCGGCTCCTACGAGCAGTACTTC 13 - TRBD2 TRBJ2-7 TRBV29-1
CASSLSPGQEEYF TGTGCCAGCAGCTTATCCCCGGGACAGGAAGAGTACTTC 13 - TRBD1 TRBJ2-7 TRBV7-2
CASSFFGVAGEGEQYF TGTGCCAGCAGCTTTTTCGGCGTAGCGGGAGAAGGGGAGCAGTACTTC 16 - TRBD2 TRBJ2-7 TRBV5-6
CASRERQGSTNEKLFF TGTGCCAGCAGGGAGAGACAGGGGTCAACTAATGAAAAACTGTTTTTT 16 - TRBD1 TRBJ1-4 TRBV2
CASSLDLGSQETQYF TGTGCCAGCAGCTTAGATCTCGGGAGTCAAGAGACCCAGTACTTC 15 few - TRBJ2-5 TRBV7-9
CASSPRLAGGRGELFF TGTGCCAGCAGCCCTCGACTAGCGGGAGGGCGAGGGGAGCTGTTTTTT 16 many TRBD2 TRBJ2-2 TRBV9
CASRGRTHQPQHF TGTGCCAGCAGAGGTAGGACCCATCAGCCCCAGCATTTT 13 few - TRBJ1-5 TRBV28
CASSLKREDNEQFF TGTGCCAGCAGCTTAAAACGGGAGGACAATGAGCAGTTCTTC 14 - TRBD2 TRBJ2-1 TRBV7-9
CASSREALAYNEQFF TGTGCCAGCAGTAGAGAGGCACTCGCTTACAATGAGCAGTTCTTC 15 - - TRBJ2-1 TRBV6-5
CASIGGRSSYNEQFF TGTGCCAGCATAGGCGGGAGAAGCTCCTACAATGAGCAGTTCTTC 15 - TRBD2 TRBJ2-1 TRBV5-8
CASNVVTGVHEQYF TGTGCCAGCAATGTCGTGACAGGGGTACACGAGCAGTACTTC 14 - TRBD1 TRBJ2-7 TRBV6-1
CASSQDLTGRLQYF TGCGCCAGCAGCCAAGATTTGACAGGACGACTGCAGTACTTC 14 - - TRBJ2-7 TRBV4-1
CASSPMTGAYEQYF TGTGCCAGCAGCCCCATGACAGGGGCTTACGAGCAGTACTTC 14 - TRBD1 TRBJ2-7 TRBV7-2
CASSDEPLGGYTF TGTGCCAGCAGTGATGAGCCCCTGGGTGGCTACACCTTC 13 - - TRBJ1-2 TRBV2
CASSLLTDTQYF TGTGCCAGCAGTTTGCTCACAGATACGCAGTATTTT 12 - - TRBJ2-3 TRBV28
CASSDALNTEAFF TGCGCCAGCAGTGATGCCCTGAACACTGAAGCTTTCTTT 13 few - TRBJ1-1 TRBV10-1
CASKRDYGPYEQYF TGTGCCAGCAAGCGGGACTACGGGCCCTACGAGCAGTACTTC 14 - TRBD2 TRBJ2-7 TRBV28
CASSLGQGASSGANVLTF TGTGCCAGCAGTCTGGGACAGGGGGCCTCCTCTGGGGCCAACGTCCTGACTTTC 18 - TRBD1 TRBJ2-6 TRBV2
CSVEDRFRQTSSYNEQFF TGCAGCGTTGAAGATCGGTTTCGGCAGACGAGCTCCTACAATGAGCAGTTCTTC 18 - - TRBJ2-1 TRBV29-1
CASRVAGGWVNEQFF TGTGCCAGCAGAGTAGCGGGAGGATGGGTCAATGAGCAGTTCTTC 15 once TRBD2 TRBJ2-1 TRBV6-5
CSVGEWNYGYTF TGCAGCGTTGGGGAGTGGAACTATGGCTACACCTTC 12 few - TRBJ1-2 TRBV29-1
CASADGTRSLNEQYF TGTGCCAGCGCCGACGGGACCCGAAGTTTAAACGAGCAGTACTTC 15 - - TRBJ2-7 TRBV18
CASTIGGRNQPQHF TGTGCCAGCACGATCGGTGGGCGCAATCAGCCCCAGCATTTT 14 - - TRBJ1-5 TRBV2
CASSKVPEGLAGSTDTQYF TGTGCCAGCAGCAAAGTCCCAGAGGGACTAGCGGGGTCCACAGATACGCAGTATTTT 19 - - TRBJ2-3 TRBV21-1
CASSQDSSVGYTF TGTGCCAGCAGCCAAGATTCGTCGGTGGGCTACACCTTC 13 - - TRBJ1-2 TRBV4-2
CASSQEGSGNTIYF TGCGCCAGCAGCCAAGAGGGTTCTGGAAACACCATATATTTT 14 - - TRBJ1-3 TRBV4-1
CASGRGANSYEQYF TGTGCCAGCGGGAGGGGGGCGAACTCCTACGAGCAGTACTTC 14 - - TRBJ2-7 TRBV6-5
CASRKGQGVYNEQFF TGTGCCAGCAGGAAGGGACAGGGTGTTTACAATGAGCAGTTCTTC 15 - TRBD1 TRBJ2-1 TRBV2
CASRGTIDRSPTQYF TGTGCCAGCAGAGGGACTATCGATCGGTCCCCTACGCAGTATTTT 15 - TRBD2 TRBJ2-3 TRBV28
CASSEALVLGRADTQYF TGTGCCAGCAGTGAAGCTTTAGTCTTGGGTCGGGCAGATACGCAGTATTTT 17 - - TRBJ2-3 TRBV2
CASTTGTYNEQFF TGTGCCAGCACGACAGGGACCTACAATGAGCAGTTCTTC 13 once TRBD1 TRBJ2-1 TRBV27
CASTPGDRTNEKLFF TGCGCCAGCACCCCAGGGGATCGGACTAATGAAAAACTGTTTTTT 15 - - TRBJ1-4 TRBV5-1
CASKGQGLATEAFF TGTGCCAGTAAGGGACAGGGTTTGGCCACTGAAGCTTTCTTT 14 - TRBD1 TRBJ1-1 TRBV19
CASSQDPDYGYTF TGTGCCAGCAGCCAAGATCCGGATTATGGCTACACCTTC 13 - - TRBJ1-2 TRBV4-2
CASSGRQGSNQPQHF TGTGCCAGCAGTGGCAGACAGGGAAGCAATCAGCCCCAGCATTTT 15 once TRBD1 TRBJ1-5 TRBV2